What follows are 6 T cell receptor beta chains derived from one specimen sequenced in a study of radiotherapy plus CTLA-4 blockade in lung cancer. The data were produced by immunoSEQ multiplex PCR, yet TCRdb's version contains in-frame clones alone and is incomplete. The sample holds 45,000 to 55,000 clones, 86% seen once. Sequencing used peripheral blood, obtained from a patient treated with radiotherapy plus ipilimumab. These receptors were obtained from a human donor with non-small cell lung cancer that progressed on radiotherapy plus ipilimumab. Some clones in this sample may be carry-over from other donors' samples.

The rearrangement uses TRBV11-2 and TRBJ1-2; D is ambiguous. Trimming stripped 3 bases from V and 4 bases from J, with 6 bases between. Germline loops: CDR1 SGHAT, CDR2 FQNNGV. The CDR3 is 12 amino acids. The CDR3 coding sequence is TGTGCCAGCAGCTTTTCCAGCTATGGCTACACCTTC. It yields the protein CASSFSSYGYTF.

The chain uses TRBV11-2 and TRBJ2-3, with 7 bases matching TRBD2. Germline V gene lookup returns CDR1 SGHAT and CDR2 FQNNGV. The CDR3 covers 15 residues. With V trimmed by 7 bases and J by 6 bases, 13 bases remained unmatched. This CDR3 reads CASTRAGPPGDTQYF. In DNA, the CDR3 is TGTGCCAGCACCCGAGCGGGGCCCCCGGGGGATACGCAGTATTTT. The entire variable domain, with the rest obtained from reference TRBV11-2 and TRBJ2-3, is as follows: EAGVAQSPRYKIIEKRQSVAFWCNPISGHATLYWYQQILGQGPKLLIQFQNNGVVDDSQLPKDRFSAERLKGVDSTLKIQPAKLEDSAVYLCASTRAGPPGDTQYFGPGTRLTVL.

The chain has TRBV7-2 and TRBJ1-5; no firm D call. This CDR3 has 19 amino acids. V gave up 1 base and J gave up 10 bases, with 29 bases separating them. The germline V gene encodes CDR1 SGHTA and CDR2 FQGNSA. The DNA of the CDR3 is TGTGCCAGCAGCTTAGTCGCGGGGTTCGGGCAATCTAACGTGGGTCCCCAGCATTTT. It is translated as CASSLVAGFGQSNVGPQHF.

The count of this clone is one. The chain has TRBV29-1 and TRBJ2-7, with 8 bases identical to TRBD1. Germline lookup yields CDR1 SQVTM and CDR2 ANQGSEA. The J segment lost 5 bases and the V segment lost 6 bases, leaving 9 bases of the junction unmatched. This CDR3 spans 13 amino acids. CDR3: CSVLGQGVDEQYF. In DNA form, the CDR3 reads TGCAGCGTACTAGGACAGGGTGTCGACGAGCAGTACTTC.

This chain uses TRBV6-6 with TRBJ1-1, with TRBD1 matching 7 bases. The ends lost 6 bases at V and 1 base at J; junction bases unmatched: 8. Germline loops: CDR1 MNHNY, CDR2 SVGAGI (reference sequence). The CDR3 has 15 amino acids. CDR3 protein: CASRQGFIGNTEAFF. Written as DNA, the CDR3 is TGTGCCAGCAGACAGGGGTTTATTGGGAACACTGAAGCTTTCTTT.

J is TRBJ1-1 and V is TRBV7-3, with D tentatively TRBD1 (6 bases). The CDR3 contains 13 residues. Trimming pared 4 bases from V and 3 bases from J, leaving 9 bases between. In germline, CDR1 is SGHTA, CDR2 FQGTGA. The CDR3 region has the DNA TGTGCCAGCAGCTCGAGGACAGACACTGAAGCTTTCTTT. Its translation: CASSSRTDTEAFF.